This T cell receptor (beta chain) is drawn from a study of blood T cell repertoires in COVID-19. Trimming at V came to 5 bases and at J to 6 bases, leaving 5 bases not matched to a gene. Germline values: CDR1 LNHDA, CDR2 SQIVND (reference sequence). This CDR3 spans 14 amino acids. Clones were read by immunoSEQ multiplex PCR, and TCRdb kept only the in-frame ones, dropping some. The repertoire includes about 190,000 clones, 85% to 90% of them detected once, and under 5% sits in the top ten. The chain is built from TRBV19 and TRBJ2-1; 9 positions match TRBD2. The material sequenced was peripheral blood. The receptor was derived from a human donor in a cohort sampled during active COVID-19. The CDR3 loop is CASSLAGSPNEQFF. In DNA, the CDR3 is TGTGCCAGTAGTCTAGCGGGATCTCCCAATGAGCAGTTCTTC.